Shown below are 23 T cell receptor beta chains from a single sample sequenced in a study of PD-1 blockade in classical Hodgkin lymphoma. Measured with immunoSEQ multiplex PCR; TCRdb has only the in-frame clones, and not every one. Of about 47,000 clones in the sample, 90% were seen once. Time point reported: cycle 4 day 1 (C4D1), after 6 weeks of nivolumab. With no exception, relapse followed autologous stem cell transplantation in all patients, and brentuximab vedotin exposure varied. This sample comprised peripheral blood mononuclear cells (PBMCs), obtained before the fourth cycle of nivolumab. The receptors stem from a human donor with classical Hodgkin lymphoma.

The rearrangement joins TRBV10-1 to TRBJ1-5; unclear D gene. V lost 3 bases and J lost 5, with 8 bases in between. The CDR3 is made up of 13 amino acids. Germline V lookup: CDR1 WNHNN, CDR2 SYGVQD (reference sequence). The CDR3 sequence is CASSEWRDQPQHF. In DNA form, the CDR3 reads TGCGCCAGCAGTGAATGGCGGGATCAGCCCCAGCATTTT.

This chain uses TRBV28 with TRBJ1-4; D remains ambiguous. Germline CDR1 reads MDHEN; CDR2 reads SYDVKM. This CDR3 is 10 amino acids long. Trimming removed 11 bases from V and 7 bases from J, with 8 bases in between. The CDR3 DNA reads TGTGCCTGCGCAGGTGAAAAACTGTTTTTT. This sequence encodes CACAGEKLFF.

V is TRBV6-1 and J is TRBJ2-1; D not resolved. The CDR3 runs to 15 residues. Germline CDR1 is MNHNS and CDR2 is SASEGT. Trimming cost V 8 bases and J 3 bases, with 17 bases left between them. Here the CDR3 DNA reads TGTGCCAGCCCTGGTACGGACCCCTTCTACAATGAGCAGTTCTTC. Protein: CASPGTDPFYNEQFF.

This chain links TRBV7-6 with TRBJ1-1, with a possible D match to TRBD1 (6 bases). CDR3 length: 14 amino acids. The germline V gene encodes CDR1 SGHVS and CDR2 FNYEAQ. V gave up 7 bases and J gave up 4 bases, with 16 bases separating them. The DNA of the CDR3 is TGTGCCAGCACCCGGGGGGGGCAGTTCACTGAAGCTTTCTTT. Its protein is CASTRGGQFTEAFF.

The genes are TRBV19 and TRBJ1-2, with a possible D match to TRBD1 (5 bases). This CDR3 has 14 amino acids. Germline CDR1 LNHDA, CDR2 SQIVND (reference sequence). V lost 3 bases, J lost 3 bases, and 11 bases lay in between. The CDR3 nucleotides read TGTGCCAGTAGTATCCACGACAGAGACTATGGCTACACCTTC. Its translation is CASSIHDRDYGYTF. Filled out from reference TRBV19 and TRBJ1-2, the complete variable domain reads DGGITQSPKYLFRKEGQNVTLSCEQNLNHDAMYWYRQDPGQGLRLIYYSQIVNDFQKGDIAEGYSVSREKKESFPLTVTSAQKNPTAFYLCASSIHDRDYGYTFGSGTRLTVV.

This clone was counted between two and nine times. The gene calls are TRBV5-1 and TRBJ1-5; D is uncertain. With 4 bases removed from V and 7 bases from J, the gap between germline ends came to 18 bases. The CDR3 runs 15 residues. CDR1 and CDR2 from the germline V gene are SGHRS and YFSETQ. The CDR3 nucleotides read TGCGCCAGCAGCCCAGACATAGCGGGCGTCCAGCCCCAGCATTTT. It codes for CASSPDIAGVQPQHF.

This chain joins TRBV9 and TRBJ2-7; 9 bases fit TRBD1. The CDR3 length is 14 residues. CDR1 and CDR2 from the germline V gene are SGDLS and YYNGEE. V lost 4 bases, J lost 3 bases, and 5 bases stayed unmatched. The CDR3: CASSSMTGGYEQYF. The CDR3 coding sequence is TGTGCCAGCAGCTCGATGACAGGGGGCTACGAGCAGTACTTC.

The chain has TRBV10-2 and TRBJ2-1; 9 nucleotides match TRBD2. Germline lookup yields CDR1 WSHSY and CDR2 SAAADI. This CDR3 is 13 amino acids long. J lost 4 bases, V lost 6 bases, and 1 base had no gene match. In nucleotides, the CDR3 is TGCGCCAGCAGGCGGGGGGGTTACAATGAGCAGTTCTTC. Translated, it gives CASRRGGYNEQFF.

The sample holds one count of this clone. The chain employs TRBV9 and TRBJ2-7; D is ambiguous. Germline CDR1 and CDR2: SGDLS and YYNGEE. Trimming took 0 bases from V and 6 from J, leaving 10 bases between them. This CDR3 has 13 residues. The chain's CDR3 is CASSVAPAREQYF. DNA for the CDR3: TGTGCCAGCAGCGTAGCCCCTGCTCGCGAGCAGTACTTC.

The chain recombines TRBV6-5 with TRBJ1-4; a weak D match, TRBD1 (6 bases). The V end lost 6 bases, the J end lost 3 bases, and 11 bases lay between the germline ends. The V gene's germline CDR1 is MNHEY and CDR2 SVGAGI. The CDR3 consists of 14 residues. CDR3 sequence: CASRPGQANEKLFF. CDR3 DNA: TGTGCCAGCAGACCGGGACAAGCTAATGAAAAACTGTTTTTT.

The gene calls are TRBV4-1 and TRBJ2-2, with a tentative D call TRBD1 (5 bases). The CDR3 is 18 amino acids. Trimming stripped 1 base from V and 5 bases from J, with 20 bases between. Germline lookup yields CDR1 MGHRA and CDR2 YSYEKL. The CDR3 sequence: CASSQAFPSRVMTGELFF. The CDR3 DNA reads TGCGCCAGCAGCCAAGCCTTCCCCAGCAGGGTAATGACCGGGGAGCTGTTTTTT.

The chain uses TRBV6-5 and TRBJ1-5; D is unclear. Between the trimmed V and J ends, which lost 4 bases and 4 bases, there was a span of 14 bases. This CDR3 contains 15 residues. CDR1 and CDR2 from the germline V gene are MNHEY and SVGAGI. The CDR3 sequence: CASSLDEGRNQPQHF. CDR3 nucleotide sequence: TGTGCCAGCAGTTTAGACGAGGGTCGAAATCAGCCCCAGCATTTT.

The chain uses TRBV9 and TRBJ2-7; TRBD1 aligns across 8 bases. Per germline, CDR1 SGDLS and CDR2 YYNGEE. The CDR3 runs 14 residues. With V trimmed by 5 bases and J by 3 bases, 7 bases remained unmatched. The CDR3 coding sequence is TGTGCCAGCAGGTCCGGGACAGGAAACTACGAGCAGTACTTC. Its translation is CASRSGTGNYEQYF.

The rearrangement links TRBV25-1 to TRBJ2-3; 9 bases line up with TRBD1. Germline CDR1 MGHDK, CDR2 SYGVNS. With V trimmed by 3 bases and J by 6 bases, 16 bases remained unmatched. The CDR3 has 18 amino acids. CDR3 region: CASSDSDGGQGGQDTQYF. CDR3 in DNA: TGTGCCAGCAGTGACTCCGACGGGGGACAGGGCGGCCAGGATACGCAGTATTTT.

The chain uses TRBV5-1 and TRBJ2-7, with TRBD2 identical over 11 bases. Germline-derived CDR1 and CDR2 are SGHRS and YFSETQ. The V segment lost 8 bases and the J segment 1 base; nucleotides outside the gene matches: 5. This CDR3 region has 14 residues. CDR3 in amino acids: CASSRLAGSYEQYF. The CDR3 region has the DNA TGCGCCAGTAGCAGACTAGCGGGGTCCTACGAGCAGTACTTC. Complete variable domain (other parts from reference TRBV5-1 and TRBJ2-7): KAGVTQTPRYLIKTRGQQVTLSCSPISGHRSVSWYQQTPGQGLQFLFEYFSETQRNKGNFPGRFSGRQFSNSRSEMNVSTLELGDSALYLCASSRLAGSYEQYFGPGTRLTVT.

A remark on this clone: At one end the junction does not follow the germline gene, possibly because of a read error. The chain is built from TRBV7-2 and TRBJ2-7; D assignment may be TRBD1 or TRBD2 (5 bases each). Per the germline V gene, CDR1 is SGHTA and CDR2 is FQGNSA. This CDR3 is 15 amino acids long. The chain's CDR3 is CASSLAEGNTYEQYF. CDR3 DNA: TGTGCCAGCAGCCTAGCAGAGGGGAACACTTACGAGCAGTACTTC.

This chain links TRBV19 with TRBJ2-5; no definite D call. The germline V gene encodes CDR1 LNHDA and CDR2 SQIVND (reference sequence). Trimming pared 5 bases from V and 0 bases from J, leaving 10 bases between. The CDR3 sequence is 14 residues long. The CDR3 reads CASSPFKYQETQYF. For the CDR3, the DNA is TGTGCCAGTAGTCCCTTCAAGTACCAAGAGACCCAGTACTTC.

Here the CDR3 reads CASPAGAGAPIYSNQPQHF. CDR3 bases: TGTGCCAGCCCGGCCGGGGCCGGTGCCCCAATTTATAGCAATCAGCCCCAGCATTTT. The chain recombines TRBV27 with TRBJ1-5, with a tentative D call TRBD1 (5 bases). CDR1 is MNHEY, CDR2 SMNVEV, per germline (reference sequence). The CDR3 runs to 19 residues. Trimming cost V 8 bases and J 0 bases, with 26 bases left between them.

This sequence joins TRBV19 and TRBJ2-7, with D uncertain. Deletions cut 2 bases from V and 2 bases from J, with 7 bases between. The CDR3 runs to 13 residues. Looked up from germline, CDR1 is LNHDA and CDR2 is SQIVND (reference sequence). The CDR3 nucleotides are TGTGCCAGTAGTATACCCAGTCCCTACGAGCAGTACTTC. It codes for CASSIPSPYEQYF.

The CDR3 sequence is CASSLNALSPLHF. In DNA, the CDR3 is TGTGCCAGCAGCTTAAACGCCCTTTCACCCCTCCACTTT. The genes are TRBV7-3 and TRBJ1-6; D not certain. This CDR3 has 13 residues. CDR1 is SGHTA and CDR2 is FQGTGA in the germline V gene. The V and J ends lost 1 base and 9 bases respectively, with 7 bases between them. The full variable domain, completed using reference TRBV7-3 and TRBJ1-6, is GAGVSQTPSNKVTEKGKYVELRCDPISGHTALYWYRQSLGQGPEFLIYFQGTGAADDSGLPNDRFFAVRPEGSVSTLKIQRTERGDSAVYLCASSLNALSPLHFGNGTRLTVT.

The chain has TRBV14 and TRBJ1-3; no definite D call. Germline V gene sequence: CDR1 SGHDN, CDR2 FVKESK. This CDR3 is 17 amino acids long. Trimming took off 4 bases at V and 3 bases at J, with 19 bases between the two ends. CDR3: CASSPLGHGERGNTIYF. The CDR3 bases are TGTGCCAGCAGCCCCCTAGGTCATGGGGAACGTGGAAACACCATATATTTT.

V gene TRBV5-1 combines with J gene TRBJ1-2, with TRBD1 identical over 10 bases. Germline CDR1 is SGHRS and CDR2 is YFSETQ. The V and J ends lost 4 bases and 6 bases, in that order; junction bases with no gene match: 18. The CDR3 is made up of 18 amino acids. The CDR3, as DNA: TGCGCCAGCAGCCGCATTAAGACAGGGGGCCTTCGGTCGGATGGCTACACCTTC. It codes for CASSRIKTGGLRSDGYTF.

J is TRBJ2-1 and V is TRBV11-3; D gene unclear. V lost 0 bases and J lost 7, with 7 bases in between. The germline gives CDR1 SGHNT, CDR2 YENEEA. The CDR3 contains 13 residues. The CDR3 bases are TGTGCCAGCAGCTTAGATTGGCAGAATGAGCAGTTCTTC. Its protein product is CASSLDWQNEQFF.